The next 28 T cell receptor beta chains were all read from a single sample in a study of blood T cell repertoires in COVID-19. The method was immunoSEQ multiplex PCR; TCRdb's version includes in-frame clones alone and lacks a portion of them. The data show about 190,000 clones, with around four fifths seen just once and 20% held by the top ten. The sequencing sample was made of peripheral blood. The receptor source for this set is a human donor in a cohort sampled during active COVID-19.

The chain has TRBV5-1 and TRBJ2-4, with TRBD1 identical over 7 bases. CDR1 SGHRS and CDR2 YFSETQ come from the germline V gene. Trimming removed 2 bases from V and 7 bases from J; junction bases left unmatched: 3. This CDR3 has 13 residues. The CDR3 DNA follows: TGCGCCAGCAGCTTCACAGGGGACAACATTCAGTACTTC. It encodes CASSFTGDNIQYF.

The rearrangement links TRBV3-1 (or the pseudogene TRBV3-2) to TRBJ2-1; D is possibly TRBD2 (6 bases). The germline V and J ends were trimmed by 1 base and 15 bases, with 16 bases remaining between them. This CDR3 spans 13 amino acids. Germline CDR1 reads LGHDT; CDR2 reads YNNKEL (reference sequence). CDR3: CASSQGAGSVRFF. Written as DNA, the CDR3 is TGTGCCAGCAGCCAAGGAGCCGGGAGTGTCCGGTTCTTC.

The DNA for the CDR3 is TGTGCCAGCAGCTTCCAGGGTAGCCAAGAGACCCAGTACTTC. It yields the protein CASSFQGSQETQYF. The genes are TRBV5-5 and TRBJ2-5; D is possibly TRBD1 (5 bases). Germline CDR1 and CDR2: SGHKS and YYEKEE (reference sequence). The CDR3 is made up of 14 amino acids. V lost 2 bases, J lost 1 base, and 9 bases lay in between.

A remark on this clone: Other nucleotide sequences in the sample specify the same CDR3. This rearrangement joins TRBV12-3 or TRBV12-4 to TRBJ2-2, with no clear D. The CDR3 is 11 amino acids. The germline V and J ends were trimmed by 2 bases and 7 bases, with 2 bases remaining between them. The chain's CDR3 is CASSLRGELFF. DNA for the CDR3: TGTGCCAGCAGTTTACGCGGGGAGCTGTTTTTT.

J is TRBJ2-5 and V is TRBV18; perhaps TRBD2 as D (5 bases). Germline assignment: CDR1 KGHSH and CDR2 LQKENI. Trimming shortened V by 2 bases and J by 5 bases, and 21 bases separated the two germline ends. The CDR3 has 17 amino acids. The DNA of the CDR3 is TGTGCCAGCTCACCAAATCCGCTCACCGGGATGTGGGAGACCCAGTACTTC. It encodes CASSPNPLTGMWETQYF. Complete variable domain (other parts from reference TRBV18 and TRBJ2-5): NAGVMQNPRHLVRRRGQEARLRCSPMKGHSHVYWYRQLPEEGLKFMVYLQKENIIDESGMPKERFSAEFPKEGPSILRIQQVVRGDSAAYFCASSPNPLTGMWETQYFGPGTRLLVL.

The count of this clone is one. The V gene is TRBV19, the J gene TRBJ2-1, with D uncertain. CDR3 length: 14 residues. V lost 4 bases and J lost 6, with 13 bases in between. Germline V gene sequence: CDR1 LNHDA, CDR2 SQIVND (reference sequence). CDR3 sequence (DNA): TGTGCCAGTAGTAGAGTTCCTTCGATCAATGAGCAGTTCTTC. It is translated as CASSRVPSINEQFF. Variable domain in full (rest from reference TRBV19 and TRBJ2-1): DGGITQSPKYLFRKEGQNVTLSCEQNLNHDAMYWYRQDPGQGLRLIYYSQIVNDFQKGDIAEGYSVSREKKESFPLTVTSAQKNPTAFYLCASSRVPSINEQFFGPGTRLTVL.

The V and J genes are TRBV19 and TRBJ2-7; TRBD1 aligns across 7 bases. After removal of 6 bases from V and 7 bases from J, the junction contained 6 bases not matched to a gene. The CDR3 is 12 amino acids. The germline CDR1 and CDR2 sequences are LNHDA and SQIVND (reference sequence). The CDR3 sequence: CASSYPGGEQYV. For the CDR3, the DNA is TGTGCCAGTAGCTACCCAGGGGGAGAGCAGTACGTC.

The V and J genes are TRBV2 and TRBJ2-3, with 14 bases that match TRBD2. V was pared by 5 bases and J by 1 base, with 2 bases of the junction left unmatched. The CDR3 length is 16 residues. Germline V gene lookup returns CDR1 SNHLY and CDR2 FYNNEI. This CDR3 reads CASSPGLAGGTDTQYF. The CDR3 DNA follows: TGTGCCAGCAGTCCGGGACTAGCGGGGGGCACAGATACGCAGTATTTT.

This clone was detected only a few times. The V call is TRBV10-1, the J call TRBJ1-1; D is unresolved. V was shortened by 11 bases and J by 5 bases, with 9 bases between the two germline ends. The germline V gene has CDR1 WNHNN and CDR2 SYGVQD (reference sequence). The CDR3 runs to 10 residues. CDR3 coding DNA: TGCGCCGCCAGTAAAACTGAAGCTTTCTTT. Its protein product is CAASKTEAFF.

The sample holds one count of this clone. The chain is built from TRBV3-1 (or the pseudogene TRBV3-2) and TRBJ1-3; D is possibly TRBD1 (6 bases). The CDR3 consists of 16 residues. Germline V gene data show CDR1 as LGHDT and CDR2 as YNNKEL (reference sequence). The V end lost 3 bases, the J end lost 0 bases, and 12 bases lay between the germline ends. CDR3 sequence reads: CASSHRGLSSGNTIYF. In nucleotides, the CDR3 is TGTGCCAGCAGCCACAGGGGCCTCAGCTCTGGAAACACCATATATTTT.

This clone occurred a few times. The V call is TRBV15, the J call TRBJ2-7; a weak D match, TRBD2 (5 bases). V lost 0 bases to trimming and J lost 0 bases, with 9 bases between them. Per germline, CDR1 LNHNV and CDR2 YYDKDF (reference sequence). The CDR3 is 15 amino acids. As DNA, the CDR3 is TGTGCCACCAGCAGAGATCGCACTAGCTCCTACGAGCAGTACGTC. This translates into CATSRDRTSSYEQYV.

V and J are TRBV11-3 and TRBJ2-3, with D uncertain. The germline V and J ends were trimmed by 2 bases and 0 bases, with 6 bases remaining between them. The CDR3 covers 14 residues. Germline CDR1 and CDR2: SGHNT and YENEEA. Written as DNA, the CDR3 is TGTGCCAGCAGCTTAACAGCTAGCACAGATACGCAGTATTTT. Translated: CASSLTASTDTQYF.

The J gene is TRBJ2-7, the V gene TRBV27; D not resolved. CDR1 and CDR2 from the germline V gene are MNHEY and SMNVEV (reference sequence). The CDR3 length is 16 residues. The V end lost 0 bases, the J end lost 1 base, and 13 bases lay between the germline ends. The CDR3 protein is CASSLSSGVQSYEQYF. CDR3 nucleotides: TGTGCCAGCAGTTTATCTTCTGGAGTTCAGTCCTACGAGCAGTACTTC.

The chain recombines TRBV19 with TRBJ2-1; 12 nucleotides agree with TRBD2. J lost 4 bases, V lost 6 bases, and 4 bases had no gene match. This CDR3 comprises 15 residues. CDR1 is LNHDA, CDR2 SQIVND, per germline (reference sequence). The CDR3 here is CASRTLAGGYNEQFF. The CDR3 DNA reads as TGTGCCAGTAGAACACTAGCGGGGGGATACAATGAGCAGTTCTTC. Filled out from reference TRBV19 and TRBJ2-1, the complete variable domain reads DGGITQSPKYLFRKEGQNVTLSCEQNLNHDAMYWYRQDPGQGLRLIYYSQIVNDFQKGDIAEGYSVSREKKESFPLTVTSAQKNPTAFYLCASRTLAGGYNEQFFGPGTRLTVL.

This chain uses TRBV10-3 with TRBJ2-2; no definite D call. CDR3 length equals 15 residues. Trimming pared 4 bases from V and 2 bases from J, leaving 11 bases between. CDR1 is ENHRY, CDR2 SYGVKD, per germline. CDR3 in DNA: TGTGCCATCAGTGTCGGCAGACAAAACACCGGGGAGCTGTTTTTT. This encodes CAISVGRQNTGELFF.

This clone showed up just once. V gene TRBV5-1 combines with J gene TRBJ1-1; D remains ambiguous. The V gene's germline CDR1 is SGHRS and CDR2 YFSETQ. V gave up 4 bases and J gave up 4 bases, with 17 bases separating them. The CDR3 has 15 residues. CDR3 nucleotide sequence: TGCGCCAGCAGCCTTGATGACACCCACCGCACTGAAGCTTTCTTT. Protein product: CASSLDDTHRTEAFF.

This clone showed up just a few times. The chain links TRBV4-2 to TRBJ2-6; 14 nucleotides match TRBD2. The CDR3 spans 17 residues. V was pared by 4 bases and J by 2 bases, with 1 base of the junction left unmatched. Germline V CDR1 and CDR2: LGHNA, YNFKEQ. The CDR3, as DNA: TGTGCCAGCAGCCCGGGACTAGCGGGAGCTGGGGCCAACGTCCTGACTTTC. Amino acids: CASSPGLAGAGANVLTF.

This chain uses TRBV7-2 with TRBJ2-6; 10 bases fit TRBD1. The J segment lost 0 bases and the V segment lost 5 bases, leaving 4 bases of the junction unmatched. Per the germline V gene, CDR1 is SGHTA and CDR2 is FQGNSA. The CDR3 has 17 residues. The chain's CDR3 is CASSLWTGGSGANVLTF. CDR3 DNA: TGTGCCAGCAGCCTTTGGACAGGGGGCTCTGGGGCCAACGTCCTGACTTTC.

The rearrangement links TRBV14 to TRBJ2-1; a weak D match, TRBD2 (6 bases). There are 17 residues in the CDR3. V shed 4 bases and J shed 2 bases, with 18 bases lying between them. CDR1 is SGHDN, CDR2 FVKESK, per germline. CDR3: CASSPLRRAGTYNEQFF. The CDR3, as DNA: TGTGCCAGCAGCCCCCTCCGGAGGGCCGGGACCTACAATGAGCAGTTCTTC.

This rearrangement joins TRBV7-3 to TRBJ2-2, with 10 nucleotides matching TRBD1. CDR1 is SGHTA and CDR2 is FQGTGA in the germline V gene. The length of the CDR3 is 15 residues. V lost 4 bases and J lost 11; bases outside the gene matches: 10. CDR3 sequence reads: CASSSGSGQGQELFF. The DNA of the CDR3 is TGTGCCAGCAGCTCTGGGTCGGGACAGGGGCAAGAGCTGTTTTTT.

CDR3 sequence (DNA): TGTGCCATCAGTGAGTCGACTTTGGCGAACACTGAAGCTTTCTTT. This codes for CAISESTLANTEAFF. V gene TRBV10-3 combines with J gene TRBJ1-1; D unresolved. The CDR3 has 15 amino acids. CDR1 is ENHRY, CDR2 SYGVKD, per germline. Trimming removed 0 bases from V and 1 base from J, with 9 bases in between.

This chain links TRBV27 with TRBJ1-1, with unresolved D. The CDR3 contains 14 residues. CDR1 MNHEY and CDR2 SMNVEV come from the germline V gene (reference sequence). Trimming took 2 bases from V and 1 from J, leaving 8 bases between them. Written as DNA, the CDR3 is TGTGCCAGCAGTTTAAGCAGGCCGAACACTGAAGCTTTCTTT. Translation: CASSLSRPNTEAFF.

V and J are TRBV28 and TRBJ1-5; 9 bases map to TRBD1. Trimming at V came to 8 bases and at J to 0 bases, leaving 20 bases not matched to a gene. The CDR3 sequence is 20 residues long. Germline V gene sequence: CDR1 MDHEN, CDR2 SYDVKM. CDR3 nucleotide sequence: TGTGCCAGCCTCTATGCCACAGGGGGCCGGAAAAGCGGTAGCAATCAGCCCCAGCATTTT. This sequence encodes CASLYATGGRKSGSNQPQHF.

The CDR3 nucleotides are TGTGCCTGGCGTTGGTCGGACAGGGGCGTCTATAATTCACCCCTCCACTTT. Translating gives CAWRWSDRGVYNSPLHF. This chain connects TRBV30 to TRBJ1-6; 9 nucleotides line up with TRBD1. Trimming at V came to 5 bases and at J to 3 bases, leaving 11 bases not matched to a gene. The V gene's germline CDR1 is GTSNPN and CDR2 SVGIG (reference sequence). This CDR3 is 17 amino acids long.

The genes are TRBV28 and TRBJ2-3; 9 bases map to TRBD1. This CDR3 region has 18 residues. The V gene end was trimmed by 6 bases and the J gene end by 2 bases; junction bases not matched to a gene: 15. Germline V gene sequence: CDR1 MDHEN, CDR2 SYDVKM. The CDR3 coding sequence is TGTGCCAGCAGCCCGCCCCCCACTGGGACAGGGTTCACAGATACGCAGTATTTT. This gives the protein CASSPPPTGTGFTDTQYF.

This clone was seen a single time. V gene TRBV24-1 combines with J gene TRBJ2-5; perhaps TRBD1 as D (7 bases). Per the germline V gene, CDR1 is KGHDR and CDR2 is SFDVKD. This CDR3 comprises 14 residues. Between the trimmed V and J ends, which lost 3 bases and 5 bases, there was a span of 12 bases. The CDR3 DNA sequence: TGTGCCACCAGTGATGCGGGGACAGTTGAGACCCAGTACTTC. Amino acids: CATSDAGTVETQYF.

This rearrangement joins TRBV7-9 to TRBJ2-3; 8 nucleotides match TRBD1. Germline CDR1 and CDR2: SEHNR and FQNEAQ (reference sequence). The V and J ends lost 3 bases and 5 bases, in that order; junction bases with no gene match: 10. The CDR3 sequence is 16 residues long. CDR3 sequence: CASSFNRDRSRDTQYF. The CDR3, as DNA: TGTGCCAGCAGCTTCAACCGGGACAGGTCCCGAGATACGCAGTATTTT.

This chain uses TRBV18 with TRBJ2-1; possible D gene TRBD1, 5 bases. The CDR3 sequence is 14 residues long. Looked up from germline, CDR1 is KGHSH and CDR2 is LQKENI. With 3 bases removed from V and 8 bases from J, the gap between germline ends came to 14 bases. The CDR3 bases are TGTGCCAGCTCACCTCGTAGGGGATGGGATGAGCAGTTCTTC. Translating it yields CASSPRRGWDEQFF.